The rows below give T cell receptor beta chains drawn from one sample of a study of beta chain features in type 1 diabetes. Libraries were prepared by immunoSEQ multiplex PCR; TCRdb keeps only in-frame clonotypes and omits some of them. Altogether about 900,000 clones are present, about a sixth being singletons, with the ten largest covering about 0.02%. The sample taken for sequencing was naive CD4+ T cells from blood. The receptors were gathered from a woman between 18 and 30 years old in good health. The CDR3 runs from the conserved cysteine through the conserved F or W. The D gene is left open where the match is weak. The size of a clone is reported for some rows only, either as once, few or many, or as a class for expanded clones.

J gene,V gene,clone size,D gene,CDR3 length,CDR3 DNA,CDR3 protein
TRBJ2-1,TRBV27,-,TRBD1,19,TGTGCCAGCAGTGAGGGACAGGGGGCCGGCGGGAGTTGGTACAATGAGCAGTTCTTC,CASSEGQGAGGSWYNEQFF
TRBJ1-2,TRBV5-1,-,-,13,TGCGCCAGCAGCCCCCAGGGGAAGATTGGCTACACCTTC,CASSPQGKIGYTF
TRBJ2-5,TRBV7-6,-,-,16,TGTGCCAGCAGCTTAGCGCCTTCCGGGGCAGGAGAGACCCAGTACTTC,CASSLAPSGAGETQYF
TRBJ2-1,TRBV28,-,-,15,TGTGCCAGCAGTTTAGTGACAGCTTCTGGCAATGAGCAGTTCTTC,CASSLVTASGNEQFF
TRBJ2-5,TRBV6-1,-,-,13,TGTGCCACCCGCGTCTGGTTTGGGGAGACCCAGTACTTC,CATRVWFGETQYF
TRBJ2-3,TRBV15,few,-,14,TGTGCCACCAGCAGAGATCTCGAGGGTCTGGCGCAGTATTTT,CATSRDLEGLAQYF
TRBJ2-1,TRBV9,few,TRBD1,15,TGTGCCAGCAGCGCCATAGACAGGGTTGGAAATGAGCAGTTCTTC,CASSAIDRVGNEQFF
TRBJ2-7,TRBV19,-,-,14,TGTGCCAGTAGTATTTACTTGGGAACCTACGAGCAGTACTTC,CASSIYLGTYEQYF
TRBJ2-5,TRBV7-9,few,TRBD2,18,TGTGCCAGCAGCAAAAGCTTAGCCCCCGGGAGGGTAGGAGAGACCCAGTACTTC,CASSKSLAPGRVGETQYF
TRBJ1-1,TRBV27,few,TRBD1,15,TGTGCCAGCAGTTCGGAAGACAGGGGGGGCACTGAAGCTTTCTTT,CASSSEDRGGTEAFF
TRBJ2-7,TRBV18,-,TRBD2,14,TGTGCCAGCTCAGGGACTAGCGGTCACTACGAGCAGTACTTC,CASSGTSGHYEQYF
TRBJ2-4,TRBV4-3,-,-,16,TGCGCCAGCAGCCAAGATGCGTCGCTAGCCAAAAACATTCAGTACTTC,CASSQDASLAKNIQYF
TRBJ2-3,TRBV10-3,few,-,13,TGTGCCATCAGTGAGTCCCACACAGATACGCAGTATTTT,CAISESHTDTQYF
TRBJ2-2,TRBV19,-,-,14,TGTGCCAGTAGGGGCAGGACGAACACCGGGGAGCTGTTTTTT,CASRGRTNTGELFF
TRBJ2-5,TRBV5-1,-,TRBD1,15,TGCGCCAGCAGCAATACAGGGGGCGCCGGGGAGACCCAGTACTTC,CASSNTGGAGETQYF
TRBJ2-2,TRBV28,few,TRBD2,15,TGTGCCAGCAGTCCGACTAGCGGGAGTGCCGGGGAGCTGTTTTTT,CASSPTSGSAGELFF
TRBJ1-2,TRBV27,few,-,13,TGTGCCAGCAGTTCCGGGATGGACTATGGCTACACCTTC,CASSSGMDYGYTF
TRBJ2-1,TRBV4-1,-,TRBD2,22,TGCGCCAGCAGCCCTTACCCCTATGCACTAGCGGGAGGTCTGAAAAAATACAATGAGCAGTTCTTC,CASSPYPYALAGGLKKYNEQFF
TRBJ2-1,TRBV19,-,-,14,TGTGCCAGTTCACTGGGTAGGGCAAACAATGAGCAGTTCTTC,CASSLGRANNEQFF
TRBJ1-5,TRBV7-6,few,TRBD1,19,TGTGCCAGCAGCGTGGATGCTCGAACAGGGGGCTCGGGCAATCAGCCCCAGCATTTT,CASSVDARTGGSGNQPQHF
TRBJ2-7,TRBV18,-,TRBD1,15,TGTGCCAGCTCACCATTTGGGACAGATAGTTACGAGCAGTACTTC,CASSPFGTDSYEQYF
TRBJ2-1,TRBV4-3,few,-,18,TGCGCCAGCAGCCAAGATATGGTTAGATCGGGGCCCTACAATGAGCAGTTCTTC,CASSQDMVRSGPYNEQFF